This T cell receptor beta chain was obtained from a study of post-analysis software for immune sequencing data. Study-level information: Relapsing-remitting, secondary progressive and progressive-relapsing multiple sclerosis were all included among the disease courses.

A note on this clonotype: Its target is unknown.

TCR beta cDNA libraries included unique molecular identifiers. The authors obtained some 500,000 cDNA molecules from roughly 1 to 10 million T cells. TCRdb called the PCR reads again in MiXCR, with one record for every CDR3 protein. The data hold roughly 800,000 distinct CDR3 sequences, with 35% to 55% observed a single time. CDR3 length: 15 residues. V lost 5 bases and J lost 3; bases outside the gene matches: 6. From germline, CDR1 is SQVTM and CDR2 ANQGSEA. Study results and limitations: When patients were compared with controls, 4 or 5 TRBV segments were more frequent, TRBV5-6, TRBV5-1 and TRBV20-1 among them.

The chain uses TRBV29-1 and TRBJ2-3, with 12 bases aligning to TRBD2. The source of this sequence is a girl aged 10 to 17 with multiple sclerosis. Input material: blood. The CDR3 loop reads CSVSGLAGKTDTQYF. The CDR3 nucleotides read TGCAGCGTTTCAGGACTAGCGGGAAAGACAGATACGCAGTATTTT.